A single sample gave rise to the 16 T cell receptor beta chains below, sequenced in a study of post-analysis software for immune sequencing data. Overall study results and limits: The study found TRBV5-6, TRBV5-1 and TRBV20-1 among five or six TRBV segments more frequent in patients than controls.

No antigen is known for these receptors. The authors incorporated unique molecular identifiers into the TCR beta cDNA libraries. MiXCR, applied by TCRdb to the PCR reads, yields one record per CDR3 protein. The sample consists of some 260,000 distinct CDR3 sequences, 36% of them appearing once. Sequencing was performed on blood. Source of these receptors: a girl aged 5-17 years with multiple sclerosis.

This clonotype was seen more than once but under ten times. V and J are TRBV25-1 and TRBJ2-4; the D gene could be TRBD1 or TRBD2 (6 bases each). Germline V lookup: CDR1 MGHDK, CDR2 SYGVNS. Between the trimmed V and J ends, which lost 4 bases and 4 bases, there was a span of 17 bases. This CDR3 comprises 16 residues. As DNA, the CDR3 is TGTGCCAGCAGTGGAACGGGGGCAATCGGAAAAAACATTCAGTACTTC. This encodes CASSGTGAIGKNIQYF.

This clonotype was counted only a few times. The rearrangement links TRBV20-1 to TRBJ2-3, with TRBD2 matching 8 bases. This CDR3 comprises 14 residues. V shed 0 bases, J shed 5 bases, and the junction held 4 bases outside the gene matches. Germline CDR1 DFQATT, CDR2 SNEGSKA (reference sequence). CDR3 amino acids: CSARDQRGGDTQYF. CDR3 DNA sequence: TGCAGTGCTAGAGATCAACGGGGGGGAGATACGCAGTATTTT.

This clonotype has at least ten counts. The rearrangement links TRBV29-1 to TRBJ2-1, with 11 bases identical to TRBD1. There are 16 residues in the CDR3. V shed 1 base and J 6 bases; nucleotides not matched to a gene: 8. CDR1 SQVTM and CDR2 ANQGSEA come from the germline V gene. The CDR3 DNA sequence: TGCAGCGTTGAAGCGTATGGACAGGGGGCCGGCAATGAGCAGTTCTTC. Amino acids: CSVEAYGQGAGNEQFF.

In regard to this clonotype: Being one base from a much bigger clone, this may be a read error. The rearrangement links TRBV5-1 to TRBJ2-1; 7 bases are shared with TRBD2. The V gene's germline CDR1 is SGHRS and CDR2 YFSETQ. The length of the CDR3 is 11 residues. CDR3 protein: CASASGNGQFF. DNA of the CDR3: TGCGCCAGCGCTAGCGGCAATGGGCAGTTCTTC.

This clonotype was picked up a small number of times. This may stem from a read error, because a much larger clone lies one nucleotide away. This rearrangement joins TRBV27 to TRBJ2-1; the D gene is possibly TRBD2 (6 bases). Germline V gives CDR1 MNHEY, CDR2 SMNVEV (reference sequence). The CDR3 has 15 amino acids. Trimming took off 6 bases at V and 5 bases at J, with 17 bases between the two ends. CDR3 residues: CASRSGELRHNEQFF. The CDR3 DNA follows: TGTGCCAGCAGATCGGGGGAGCTCCGACACAATGAGCAGTTCTTC.

This clonotype was seen ten or more times. This chain uses TRBV30 with TRBJ1-1, with D possibly being TRBD1 (6 bases). V was pared by 3 bases and J by 6 bases, with 14 bases between. Germline V lookup: CDR1 GTSNPN, CDR2 SVGIG (reference sequence). The length of the CDR3 is 13 residues. The CDR3 DNA reads as TGTGCCTGGAGCGTGATGGGGGGCTCTGAAGCTTTCTTT. Translating gives CAWSVMGGSEAFF. The full variable domain, in which reference TRBV30 and TRBJ1-1 provide the parts outside the CDR3, is SQTIHQWPATLVQPVGSPLSLECTVEGTSNPNLYWYRQAAGRGLQLLFYSVGIGQISSEVPQNLSASRPQDRQFILSSKKLLLSDSGFYLCAWSVMGGSEAFFGQGTRLTVV.

This chain joins TRBV5-1 and TRBJ2-7; a possible D gene is TRBD1 (6 bases). The CDR3 is made up of 15 amino acids. The germline V gene has CDR1 SGHRS and CDR2 YFSETQ. Trimming shortened V by 4 bases and J by 3 bases, and 17 bases separated the two germline ends. The CDR3 loop is CASSPRRTVSYEQYF. CDR3 DNA sequence: TGCGCCAGCAGCCCCCGGAGGACAGTGAGCTACGAGCAGTACTTC.

This clonotype was counted at least ten times. The J gene is TRBJ2-1, the V gene TRBV5-6; no reliable D call. V was clipped by 3 bases and J by 5 bases, with 6 bases between them. From germline, CDR1 is SGHDT and CDR2 YYEEEE. The CDR3 has 12 residues. The CDR3 spells CASSYGNNEQFF. CDR3 nucleotide sequence: TGTGCCAGCAGCTACGGAAACAATGAGCAGTTCTTC.

As DNA, the CDR3 is TGTGCCAGCAGCGTCGAAACAGGGGCCTCTGGAAACACCATATATTTT. This gives the protein CASSVETGASGNTIYF. The chain recombines TRBV9 with TRBJ1-3, with 7 bases fitting TRBD1. Trimming took 2 bases from V and 0 from J; bases not matched to a gene: 5. CDR1 is SGDLS and CDR2 is YYNGEE in the germline V gene. This CDR3 has 16 amino acids.

This clonotype occurred many times. This chain uses TRBV10-3 with TRBJ2-5; D ambiguous. The CDR3 extends over 12 amino acids. The germline CDR1 and CDR2 sequences are ENHRY and SYGVKD. V was trimmed by 1 base and J by 2 bases, leaving 2 bases between them. The CDR3 loop is CAISELQETQYF. CDR3 DNA: TGTGCCATCAGTGAGTTACAAGAGACCCAGTACTTC.

The chain couples TRBV20-1 to TRBJ2-7; 9 bases fit TRBD2. Trimming removed 3 bases from V and 7 bases from J; junction bases left unmatched: 7. This CDR3 region has 13 residues. In germline, CDR1 is DFQATT, CDR2 SNEGSKA (reference sequence). For the CDR3, the DNA is TGCAGTGCTAGGTCGCGGGAGGGAACTGAGCAGTACTTC. It codes for CSARSREGTEQYF.

This clonotype was seen ten or more times. The chain uses TRBV3-1 and TRBJ1-1; D gene ambiguous. The length of the CDR3 is 15 residues. Germline CDR1 LGHDT, CDR2 YNNKEL (reference sequence). The V end lost 2 bases, the J end lost 3 bases, and 13 bases lay between the germline ends. In DNA form, the CDR3 reads TGTGCCAGCAGCCAATCGCTGTCTTGGCACACTGAAGCTTTCTTT. This codes for CASSQSLSWHTEAFF.

This chain connects TRBV20-1 to TRBJ1-6, with D unresolved. V lost 3 bases and J 7 bases, leaving 19 bases between the germline ends. The CDR3 loop spans 16 amino acids. Germline CDR1 and CDR2: DFQATT and SNEGSKA (reference sequence). The CDR3 is CSASPRNRGGNSPLHF. CDR3 nucleotide sequence: TGCAGTGCTAGCCCTAGGAATCGAGGCGGGAATTCACCCCTCCACTTT.

The chain links TRBV7-6 to TRBJ2-5, with D possibly TRBD1 on 6 matching bases. V lost 4 bases, J lost 5 bases, and 14 bases lay in between. The CDR3 is 14 residues long. Germline V gene data show CDR1 as SGHVS and CDR2 as FNYEAQ. This CDR3 is CASSSTGMRETQYF. The CDR3 region has the DNA TGTGCCAGCAGCTCCACAGGGATGAGGGAGACCCAGTACTTC.

There are many counts of this clonotype. The gene calls are TRBV5-1 and TRBJ2-1; D is uncertain. This CDR3 is built from 13 residues. Germline V lookup: CDR1 SGHRS, CDR2 YFSETQ. The ends were cut back, 4 bases at V and 0 bases at J, with 5 bases in the middle. The CDR3 bases are TGCGCCAGCAGCCTACCCTCCTACAATGAGCAGTTCTTC. Its translation is CASSLPSYNEQFF.

This chain uses TRBV6-5 with TRBJ1-2; TRBD1 is a possible D gene (5 bases). Trimming left V 0 bases short and J 5 bases short, with 22 bases between. Germline lookup yields CDR1 MNHEY and CDR2 SVGAGI. The CDR3 sequence is 18 residues long. In DNA form, the CDR3 reads TGTGCCAGCAGTTACTCGAGTCTAATGAGGACAACGCCTTATGGCTACACCTTC. Translated, it gives CASSYSSLMRTTPYGYTF.